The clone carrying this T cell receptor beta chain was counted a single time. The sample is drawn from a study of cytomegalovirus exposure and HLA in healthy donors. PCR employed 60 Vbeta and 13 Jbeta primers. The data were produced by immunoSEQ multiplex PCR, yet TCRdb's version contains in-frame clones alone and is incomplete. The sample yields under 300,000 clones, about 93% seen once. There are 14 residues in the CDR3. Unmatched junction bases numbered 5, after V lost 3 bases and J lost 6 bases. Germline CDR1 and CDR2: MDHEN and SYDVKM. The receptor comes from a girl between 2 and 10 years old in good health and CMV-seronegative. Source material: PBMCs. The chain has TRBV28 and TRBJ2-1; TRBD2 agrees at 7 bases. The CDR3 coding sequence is TGTGCCAGCAGTTTGGGGGGGATAGGCAATGAGCAGTTCTTC. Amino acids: CASSLGGIGNEQFF.